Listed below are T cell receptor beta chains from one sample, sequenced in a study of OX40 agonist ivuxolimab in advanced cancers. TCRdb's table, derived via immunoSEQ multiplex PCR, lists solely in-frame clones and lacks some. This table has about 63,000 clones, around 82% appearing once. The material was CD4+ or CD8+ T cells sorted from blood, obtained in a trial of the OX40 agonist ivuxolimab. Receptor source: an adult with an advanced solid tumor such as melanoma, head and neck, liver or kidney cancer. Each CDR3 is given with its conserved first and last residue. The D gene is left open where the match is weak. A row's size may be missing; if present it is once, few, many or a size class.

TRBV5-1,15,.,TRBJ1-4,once,CASSLAVSTNEKLFF,TGCGCCAGCAGCTTGGCGGTGTCAACTAATGAAAAACTGTTTTTT
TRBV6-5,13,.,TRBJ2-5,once,CASSLRVRATQYF,TGTGCCAGCAGCCTCAGAGTACGCGCGACCCAGTACTTC
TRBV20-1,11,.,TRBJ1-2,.,CSAGQHYGYTF,TGCAGTGCTGGACAGCACTATGGCTACACCTTC
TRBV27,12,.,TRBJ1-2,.,CASRSTNYGYTF,TGTGCCAGCAGGTCAACGAACTATGGCTACACCTTC
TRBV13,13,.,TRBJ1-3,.,CASSPGVGNTIYF,TGTGCCAGCAGCCCCGGGGTTGGAAACACCATATATTTT
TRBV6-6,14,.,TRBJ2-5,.,CASLTGLLGETQYF,TGTGCCAGCCTAACGGGCCTGTTAGGGGAGACCCAGTACTTC
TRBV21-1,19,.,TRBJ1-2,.,CASSNPWDRALIKNYGYTF,TGTGCCAGCAGCAATCCGTGGGACAGGGCTTTAATCAAGAACTATGGCTACACCTTC
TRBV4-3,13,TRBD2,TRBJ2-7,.,CASSQDWGGEQYF,TGCGCCAGCAGCCAAGATTGGGGGGGAGAGCAGTACTTC
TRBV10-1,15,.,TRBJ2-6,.,CASSDGITGANVLTF,TGCGCCAGCAGTGACGGTATCACAGGGGCCAACGTCCTGACTTTC
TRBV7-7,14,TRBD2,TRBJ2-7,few,CASSSGTSSYEQYF,TGTGCCAGCAGCTCCGGGACTAGTTCCTACGAGCAGTACTTC